Listed here are 7 T cell receptor beta chains from one sample, sequenced in a study of blood T cell repertoires in COVID-19. Here immunoSEQ multiplex PCR was the method, and the copy in TCRdb shows in-frame clones only, minus some. The sample holds 200,000 or so clones; 88% are singletons and the top ten take just over 2.5%. Sequenced material: PBMCs or T cells enriched from blood (not recorded which). The receptor set was obtained from a woman in her thirties who had recovered from COVID-19.

This chain connects TRBV2 to TRBJ2-3, with 10 bases identical to TRBD1. The CDR3 loop spans 15 amino acids. The J segment lost 4 bases and the V segment lost 4 bases, leaving 5 bases of the junction unmatched. From germline, CDR1 is SNHLY and CDR2 FYNNEI. In DNA, the CDR3 is TGTGCCAGCAGTGTAGGGGACAGGGGTTCAGATACGCAGTATTTT. It codes for CASSVGDRGSDTQYF.

The V and J genes are TRBV7-9 and TRBJ1-3; D is ambiguous. The V gene's germline CDR1 is SEHNR and CDR2 FQNEAQ (reference sequence). The CDR3 is 15 amino acids. V lost 2 bases to trimming and J lost 0 bases, with 8 bases between them. The DNA for the CDR3 is TGTGCCAGCAGCTTACTCACGGGCTCTGGAAACACCATATATTTT. Translating gives CASSLLTGSGNTIYF.

This chain connects TRBV7-2 to TRBJ2-5, with D perhaps TRBD2 (7 bases). The V end was cut by 2 bases, the J end by 5 bases, with 12 bases between. From germline, CDR1 is SGHTA and CDR2 FQGNSA. The CDR3 consists of 14 residues. The CDR3 DNA reads as TGTGCCAGCAGCTTATCCGGGGGGCCGGAGACCCAGTACTTC. It translates to CASSLSGGPETQYF.

The chain joins TRBV3-1 (or the pseudogene TRBV3-2) to TRBJ1-1; no reliable D call. In germline, CDR1 is LGHDT, CDR2 YNNKEL (reference sequence). V was trimmed by 5 bases and J by 4 bases, leaving 11 bases between them. This CDR3 region has 13 residues. Here the CDR3 reads CASSTIACTEAFF. The CDR3, as DNA: TGTGCCAGCAGCACTATTGCGTGCACTGAAGCTTTCTTT.

The J gene is TRBJ1-1, the V gene TRBV27; a weak D match, TRBD1 (5 bases). The germline CDR1 and CDR2 sequences are MNHEY and SMNVEV (reference sequence). The CDR3 extends over 13 amino acids. V was pared by 10 bases and J by 0 bases, with 12 bases between. CDR3 protein: CATLDNMNTEAFF. The CDR3 DNA is TGTGCCACCTTGGACAACATGAACACTGAAGCTTTCTTT.

This chain connects TRBV15 to TRBJ2-5; D is possibly TRBD1 (5 bases). Trimming stripped 3 bases from V and 10 bases from J, with 12 bases between. Germline V CDR1 and CDR2: LNHNV, YYDKDF (reference sequence). The CDR3 extends over 12 amino acids. The CDR3 loop reads CATSSQGSDQYF. The CDR3 region has the DNA TGTGCCACCAGCAGTCAGGGCAGTGACCAGTACTTC.

The chain is built from TRBV2 and TRBJ2-4; D not resolved. Trimming removed 5 bases at V and 0 bases at J, with 5 bases between. Germline loops: CDR1 SNHLY, CDR2 FYNNEI. The CDR3 is 13 residues long. CDR3 bases: TGTGCCAGCAGTCTAACAGCCAAAAACATTCAGTACTTC. Amino acids: CASSLTAKNIQYF.